The clone carrying this T cell receptor beta chain has just one count. Clones were read by immunoSEQ multiplex PCR, and TCRdb kept only the in-frame ones, dropping some. This table holds hundreds of thousands of clones, more than 75% found once. This entry belongs to a study of blood T cell repertoires in COVID-19. Study context: Sample material is recorded as cDNA or gDNA derived from T cells, B-cell-depleted T cells, or PBMCs.

In germline, CDR1 is KGHSH, CDR2 LQKENI. The CDR3 is 13 amino acids. The trim removed 3 bases at V and 5 bases at J, leaving 4 bases unmatched. The rearrangement uses TRBV18 and TRBJ2-7; TRBD1 matches at 7 bases. This receptor was obtained from a woman under 30 who had recovered from COVID-19. The sequenced sample consisted of peripheral blood. The CDR3 nucleotides are TGTGCCAGCTCACCTTACAGGGGCCACGAGCAGTACGTC. Protein product: CASSPYRGHEQYV.